This T cell receptor beta chain was retrieved from a study of Graves' ophthalmopathy and Graves' hyperthyroidism. About the research overall: Investigators collected peripheral blood at initial diagnosis, before any treatment was given. Study-wide points: Blood samples also showed most expanded thyroid clonotypes exceeding 0.001 frequency. Discrimination between ophthalmopathy and stable hyperthyroidism by a 13-signature model showed nearly 90% sensitivity and almost 83% specificity.

Additional autoimmune diseases, uncontrolled infections, pregnancy or lactation disqualified patients. The TCR beta CDR3 regions underwent amplification from RNA transcripts. Second-round multiplex PCR came after first-round RT-PCR with HTBI primers. TCRdb reprocessed the multiplex PCR reads via MiXCR and lists one record per CDR3 protein. The sample carries hundreds of thousands of distinct CDR3 sequences, around 21% recorded once. The ends were cut back, 3 bases at V and 4 bases at J, with 13 bases in the middle. The CDR3 consists of 14 residues. This clonotype appeared many times. Its antigen is currently unknown.

This receptor was taken from a woman between 18 and 30 years old with stable Graves' hyperthyroidism. V and J are TRBV12-3 or TRBV12-4 and TRBJ2-7; D uncertain. Sequences were obtained from peripheral blood. The CDR3 reads CASSFEWKAYEQYF. DNA of the CDR3: TGTGCCAGCAGTTTTGAGTGGAAGGCATACGAGCAGTACTTC.